A single sample gave rise to the 28 T cell receptor beta chains below, sequenced in a study of kidney transplant recipient with SARS-CoV-2 infection. TCRdb re-analysed the reads in MiXCR, keeping a single row per CDR3 protein. Among 250,000 or so distinct CDR3 sequences listed, about 28% were seen once. The starting material was a blood sample, obtained at baseline and between days 110 and 120 from a kidney transplant recipient. Receptor source: a young adult male patient who had COVID-19 and was a kidney transplant recipient. Among the T cells, some may be from the graft donor.

This clonotype was detected many times. The rearrangement links TRBV11-2 to TRBJ1-2; D gene unclear. From germline, CDR1 is SGHAT and CDR2 FQNNGV. The CDR3 sequence is 17 residues long. Trimming pared 5 bases from V and 4 bases from J, leaving 23 bases between. CDR3 bases: TGTGCCAGCAGCCTGATCCTAACAAGCAGAAAGACCTATGGCTACACCTTC. Residues: CASSLILTSRKTYGYTF.

This clonotype was observed at least ten times. The J gene is TRBJ1-3, the V gene TRBV28; 8 positions agree with TRBD1. The CDR3 spans 15 residues. V lost 4 bases to trimming and J lost 6 bases; unmatched junction nucleotides: 8. The germline CDR1 and CDR2 sequences are MDHEN and SYDVKM. This chain's CDR3 is CASSWDRRCANTIYF. The CDR3 coding sequence is TGTGCCAGCAGTTGGGACAGGAGGTGCGCAAACACCATATATTTT. The complete variable domain, with remaining parts taken from reference TRBV28 and TRBJ1-3, reads DVKVTQSSRYLVKRTGEKVFLECVQDMDHENMFWYRQDPGLGLRLIYFSYDVKMKEKGDIPEGYSVSREKKERFSLILESASTNQTSMYLCASSWDRRCANTIYFGEGSWLTVV.

Details on this clonotype: This may stem from a read error, because a much larger clone lies one nucleotide away. The chain carries TRBV7-2 and TRBJ1-2, with 7 bases matching TRBD1. The CDR3 spans 14 residues. Germline V gene lookup returns CDR1 SGHTA and CDR2 FQGNSA. The CDR3 region is CVSSPEGALFGYTF. The CDR3 bases are TGTGTCAGCAGTCCTGAGGGGGCGCTTTTTGGCTACACCTTC.

This clonotype came up a few times. The rearrangement links TRBV7-6 to TRBJ1-2; D is unclear. The V gene's germline CDR1 is SGHVS and CDR2 FNYEAQ. The CDR3 covers 17 residues. The V gene lost 4 bases and the J gene lost 4 bases, with 22 bases spanning the gap. CDR3 sequence: CASSCRLESRKTYGYTF. The CDR3 coding sequence is TGTGCCAGCAGCTGTAGGCTTGAATCTCGAAAGACCTATGGCTACACCTTC. Complete variable domain (other parts from reference TRBV7-6 and TRBJ1-2): GAGVSQSPRYKVTKRGQDVALRCDPISGHVSLYWYRQALGQGPEFLTYFNYEAQQDKSGLPNDRFSAERPEGSISTLTIQRTEQRDSAMYRCASSCRLESRKTYGYTFGSGTRLTVV.

The chain has TRBV10-1 and TRBJ2-2; no clear D. With 3 bases removed from V and 1 base from J, the gap between germline ends came to 3 bases. CDR3 size: 13 residues. Germline V CDR1 and CDR2: WNHNN, SYGVQD (reference sequence). CDR3 sequence reads: CASSDQNTGELFF. In DNA, the CDR3 is TGCGCCAGCAGTGACCAGAACACCGGGGAGCTGTTTTTT.

CDR3 DNA sequence: TGTAGCACGGAATGGAGGATAACACAAAGTCGGGCCAACGTCCTGACTTTC. This codes for CSTEWRITQSRANVLTF. J is TRBJ2-6 and V is TRBV8-2; the table names TRBD2, a call not compared with the DNA. TRBV8-2 is listed as a pseudogene. The CDR3 contains 17 residues.

This clonotype was seen only once. This clone may be a read error of a much larger clone one base away. V usage is TRBV3-1 and J usage is TRBJ1-1; no firm D call. Germline V CDR1 and CDR2: LGHDT, YNNKEL (reference sequence). V was shortened by 4 bases and J by 4 bases, with 22 bases between the two germline ends. The CDR3 sequence is 17 residues long. The CDR3, as DNA: TGTGCCAGCAGCCCTATGCGTCCCGTTTCAATTCGCACTGAAGCTTTCTTT. This sequence encodes CASSPMRPVSIRTEAFF.

The V and J genes are TRBV21-1 and TRBJ2-3. TRBV21-1 is described as a pseudogene. This CDR3 is 17 amino acids long. The CDR3 DNA reads as TGTGCCAGCAGCGTAACTATAGCTACAGTCATGCAAGATACGCAGTATTTT. Translated, it gives CASSVTIATVMQDTQYF.

This clonotype was found many times. A read error may account for a junction end that differs from germline. This chain uses TRBV7-2 with TRBJ2-7, with 13 bases lining up with TRBD2. This CDR3 contains 14 residues. Per the germline V gene, CDR1 is SGHTA and CDR2 is FQGNSA. This chain's CDR3 is CASSLLPGLAGSRF. The CDR3, as DNA: TGTGCCAGCAGCTTGCTCCCGGGACTAGCGGGATCAAGGTTC.

Concerning this clonotype: One base away lies a much larger clone, so this may be a sequencing read error. The chain combines TRBV15 with TRBJ1-1, with TRBD1 matching 10 bases. The CDR3 extends over 15 amino acids. Germline values: CDR1 LNHNV, CDR2 YYDKDF (reference sequence). Here the CDR3 DNA reads TGTGCCGCCAGCAGGCCCGGGACAGGGGTCACTGAAGCTTTCTTT. The encoded protein is CAASRPGTGVTEAFF.

This clonotype has just a few counts. The chain links TRBV5-6 to TRBJ1-5, with a possible D match to TRBD1 (5 bases). Per the germline V gene, CDR1 is SGHDT and CDR2 is YYEEEE. The CDR3 consists of 18 residues. V was pared by 0 bases and J by 6 bases, with 22 bases between. The CDR3 protein is CASSLASLEGFAGQPQHF. CDR3 bases: TGTGCCAGCAGCTTGGCTAGTCTCGAGGGGTTTGCAGGTCAGCCCCAGCATTTT. The full variable domain, rest sourced from reference TRBV5-6 and TRBJ1-5, is DAGVTQSPTHLIKTRGQQVTLRCSPKSGHDTVSWYQQALGQGPQFIFQYYEEEERQRGNFPDRFSGHQFPNYSSELNVNALLLGDSALYLCASSLASLEGFAGQPQHFGDGTRLSIL.

This clonotype was found many times. The DNA is omitted, as the CDR3 cannot be located on it reliably, and the CDR3 follows TCRdb's listing. This sequence joins TRBV7-5 and TRBJ1-2. TRBV7-5 has pseudogene status. The CDR3 spans 19 amino acids, including both terminal residues. The CDR3 sequence is CISVPEILSEVGKTYGYTF.

As regards this clonotype: A read error may be the cause here, since a much bigger clone is one base away. The chain links TRBV2 to TRBJ2-1; 10 nucleotides line up with TRBD2. V shed 10 bases, J shed 5 bases, and the junction held 11 bases outside the gene matches. The CDR3 contains 15 residues. The V gene's germline CDR1 is SNHLY and CDR2 FYNNEI. The CDR3 bases are TGTGCCACCCGGGTAAGGACTAGCGGACACAATGAGCAGTTCTTC. Protein sequence: CATRVRTSGHNEQFF.

This clonotype was seen more than once but under ten times. This chain links TRBV19 with TRBJ2-3, with D possibly being TRBD2 (5 bases). CDR3 length equals 17 residues. Germline values: CDR1 LNHDA, CDR2 SQIVND (reference sequence). V gave up 6 bases and J gave up 3 bases, with 22 bases separating them. The CDR3 DNA reads TGTGCCAGTAGGCTAGCCCAAGGCCCACTGGAAACAGATACGCAGTATTTT. This sequence encodes CASRLAQGPLETDTQYF. Together with reference TRBV19 and TRBJ2-3, the CDR3 gives the full variable domain: DGGITQSPKYLFRKEGQNVTLSCEQNLNHDAMYWYRQDPGQGLRLIYYSQIVNDFQKGDIAEGYSVSREKKESFPLTVTSAQKNPTAFYLCASRLAQGPLETDTQYFGPGTRLTVL.

Regarding this clonotype: Since a much larger clone is just one base distant, this may be a read error. The gene calls are TRBV5-5 and TRBJ1-2; D is possibly TRBD1 (6 bases). This CDR3 region has 15 residues. Germline V lookup: CDR1 SGHKS, CDR2 YYEKEE (reference sequence). CDR3: CASNLGGQGNYGYTF. CDR3 bases: TGTGCCAGCAACTTGGGGGGGCAGGGGAACTATGGCTACACCTTC.

This clonotype was recorded many times. The CDR3 bases are TGTGCCAGCAGTTTACGGGAGAATCCCTACGAGCAGTACTTC. Translating gives CASSLRENPYEQYF. The rearrangement links TRBV12-3 or TRBV12-4 to TRBJ2-7; perhaps TRBD2 as D (6 bases). Trimming removed 2 bases from V and 2 bases from J, with 10 bases in between. The length of the CDR3 is 14 residues.

Concerning this clonotype: This may be a read error: a much more frequent sequence differs by one nucleotide. The chain uses TRBV6-5 and TRBJ1-2, with D unclear. Trimming took off 5 bases at V and 4 bases at J, with 23 bases between the two ends. CDR3 length equals 17 residues. Germline CDR1 MNHEY, CDR2 SVGAGI. CDR3 nucleotides: TGTGCCAGCAGTACTTGTGTGGAATGTAGAAAGACCTATGGCTACACCTTC. Amino acids: CASSTCVECRKTYGYTF.

As to this clonotype: Without the conserved terminal phenylalanine or tryptophan, this CDR3 likely stems from a read error. The DNA is left out, because the CDR3 cannot be placed on it with certainty; the CDR3 is given as TCRdb lists it. The rearrangement links TRBV12-3 or TRBV12-4 to TRBJ1-2; the D call of TRBD1 is as the table states it, not checked on the DNA. The CDR3 is 16 residues long, ends included. The CDR3 region is CASGPLQGSEDYGDTC.

This clonotype is medium-sized (0.01 to 0.1%). This chain uses TRBV19 with TRBJ1-5, with 9 positions matching TRBD1. CDR1 and CDR2 from the germline V gene are LNHDA and SQIVND (reference sequence). Trimming at V came to 4 bases and at J to 4 bases, leaving 8 bases not matched to a gene. The CDR3 loop spans 16 amino acids. CDR3 amino acids: CASSRTDRGSNQPQHF. The CDR3 DNA is TGTGCCAGTAGTAGGACCGACAGGGGGTCGAATCAGCCCCAGCATTTT.

This clonotype was recorded many times. The rearrangement joins TRBV15 to TRBJ2-2, with 8 bases identical to TRBD1. Looked up from germline, CDR1 is LNHNV and CDR2 is YYDKDF (reference sequence). The V and J ends lost 5 bases and 3 bases, in that order; junction bases with no gene match: 5. The CDR3 runs 15 residues. The CDR3 here is CATSGDRLDTGELFF. CDR3 in DNA: TGTGCCACCAGCGGGGACAGGTTGGACACCGGGGAGCTGTTTTTT.

With regard to this clonotype: Being one base from a much bigger clone, this may be a read error. This rearrangement joins TRBV5-1 to TRBJ2-7; 14 bases line up with TRBD2. This CDR3 region has 16 residues. From germline, CDR1 is SGHRS and CDR2 YFSETQ. CDR3 residues: CASSSEGTSGRYGQYF. CDR3 DNA sequence: TGCGCCAGCAGCTCCGAAGGGACTAGCGGGAGATACGGGCAGTACTTC.

This clonotype appeared many times. The chain couples TRBV11-2 to TRBJ1-5; TRBD1 might be the D (5 bases). V lost 3 bases and J lost 0, with 12 bases in between. Germline CDR1 reads SGHAT; CDR2 reads FQNNGV. This CDR3 contains 16 residues. The CDR3 spells CASSFGAGFSNQPQHF. In DNA, the CDR3 is TGTGCCAGCAGCTTCGGGGCAGGCTTTAGCAATCAGCCCCAGCATTTT. Based on the CDR3 plus reference TRBV11-2 and TRBJ1-5, the full variable domain is EAGVAQSPRYKIIEKRQSVAFWCNPISGHATLYWYQQILGQGPKLLIQFQNNGVVDDSQLPKDRFSAERLKGVDSTLKIQPAKLEDSAVYLCASSFGAGFSNQPQHFGDGTRLSIL.

As regards this clonotype: A read error may be the cause here, since a much bigger clone is one base away. The chain recombines TRBV12-3 or TRBV12-4 with TRBJ1-2; no reliable D call. The CDR3 has 17 residues. V lost 5 bases and J lost 4, with 23 bases in between. The CDR3 spells CASSHICTAGRTYGYTF. As DNA, the CDR3 is TGTGCCAGCAGTCATATCTGCACAGCAGGAAGGACCTATGGCTACACCTTC.

Remarks on this clonotype: A much larger clone sits a single nucleotide away, making a read error possible. The chain links TRBV7-6 to TRBJ1-2; D unresolved. This CDR3 has 17 residues. The germline V gene has CDR1 SGHVS and CDR2 FNYEAQ. This CDR3 reads CVSSDLYESRKTYGYTF. Written as DNA, the CDR3 is TGTGTCAGCAGCGATCTCTATGAATCTCGAAAGACCTATGGCTACACCTTC.

This clonotype was picked up many times. This chain connects TRBV18 to TRBJ1-1; TRBD1 is a possible D gene (5 bases). V lost 0 bases, J lost 1 base, and 12 bases lay in between. The V gene's germline CDR1 is KGHSH and CDR2 LQKENI. CDR3 length: 16 amino acids. The CDR3 coding sequence is TGTGCCAGCTCACCACCGGGGACCGGAAGGAACACTGAAGCTTTCTTT. Translating gives CASSPPGTGRNTEAFF.

Concerning this clonotype itself: A much larger clone is a single base away; this may be a read error. The rearrangement joins TRBV7-2 to TRBJ1-1, with D perhaps TRBD1 (5 bases). Germline V gives CDR1 SGHTA, CDR2 FQGNSA. The length of the CDR3 is 16 residues. CDR3 nucleotides: TGTGCCAGCAGCCCGGGAGAGGGACGCCCCATCACTGAAGTTTTCTTT. It encodes CASSPGEGRPITEVFF.

The rearrangement uses TRBV9 and TRBJ1-2; D possibly corresponds to TRBD1 (6 bases). The CDR3 runs 17 residues. The V end was cut by 4 bases, the J end by 0 bases, with 19 bases between. The germline gives CDR1 SGDLS, CDR2 YYNGEE. The CDR3, as DNA: TGTGCCAGCAGCCCTCAATCTCAGGGGTTAGCTAACTATGGCTACACCTTC. It encodes CASSPQSQGLANYGYTF. Full variable domain (rest looked up from reference TRBV9 and TRBJ1-2): DSGVTQTPKHLITATGQRVTLRCSPRSGDLSVYWYQQSLDQGLQFLIQYYNGEERAKGNILERFSAQQFPDLHSELNLSSLELGDSALYFCASSPQSQGLANYGYTFGSGTRLTVV.

Only one count was recorded for this clonotype. A read error may be the cause here, since a much bigger clone is one base away. V gene TRBV4-3 combines with J gene TRBJ1-2; no clear D gene. CDR3 size: 17 residues. The germline V gene has CDR1 LGHNA and CDR2 YSLEER. CDR3 residues: CAGSKPQGRRKTYGYTF. The CDR3 DNA sequence: TGCGCCGGCAGCAAGCCCCAAGGACGTCGAAAGACCTATGGCTACACCTTC.